This TCR beta chain derives from a study of beta chain features in type 1 diabetes. Study-wide findings and caveats: Diminished insertions and augmented deletions at VDJ junctions characterized type 1 diabetes patients. Sampled from patients, naive, central memory and Treg TCRB repertoires appeared more similar than those sampled from healthy donors.

The whole isolated RNA underwent reverse transcription, so sequencing captured expressed TCRB transcripts. Produced via immunoSEQ multiplex PCR; TCRdb's table is partial and in-frame only. Of some 900,000 clones in the sample, roughly 15% are singletons; the top ten hold around 0.02%. With regard to this clone: The antigen is unknown.

Sorting of CD4+ naive, central memory, regulatory and stem cell-like memory cells was performed via CD45RO/CCR7/CD25/CD127/CD95/CD27. CDR3 length equals 14 residues. The germline gives CDR1 SGHDT, CDR2 YYEEEE. Trimming cost V 0 bases and J 4 bases, with 10 bases left between them. This sequence joins TRBV5-6 and TRBJ2-5; D gene unclear. The receptor was derived from a woman aged 18-29 years in good health. The specimen sequenced was naive CD4+ T cells from blood. As DNA, the CDR3 is TGTGCCAGCAGCTTGGGACACCCCGGAGAGACCCAGTACTTC. This gives the protein CASSLGHPGETQYF.